This is a list of T cell receptor beta chains from one sample in a study of blood T cell repertoires in COVID-19. Sequencing was performed with immunoSEQ multiplex PCR; in TCRdb, only in-frame clones are kept and a portion is missing. The profile covers about 120,000 clones, with roughly 80% appearing a single time and around an eighth taken by the ten largest. The source material was peripheral blood. These receptors came from a human donor in a cohort sampled during active COVID-19. Both conserved end residues are part of each CDR3.

V	J	CDR3
TRBV6-2/TRBV6-3	TRBJ1-1	CASSPRTGGAFF
TRBV7-6	TRBJ2-5	CASSFPTGEETQYF
TRBV2	TRBJ2-3	CASWPPTGLTTDTQYF
TRBV5-1	TRBJ2-5	CASSLVTGKETQYF
TRBV3-1/TRBV3-2	TRBJ2-3	CASSETGGVTDTQYF
TRBV10-1	TRBJ2-1	CASSEVAGGDNEQFF
TRBV7-9	TRBJ2-2	CASSISGELFF
TRBV28	TRBJ2-7	CASSSPDRGSYEQYF
TRBV24-1	TRBJ2-2	CATQGDTGELFF
TRBV15	TRBJ1-2	CATSKEVPLRDGYTF
TRBV5-5	TRBJ2-5	CASSGSRQGRGETQYF
TRBV18	TRBJ2-6	CASSPAGTGLGANVLTF
TRBV10-3	TRBJ2-3	CAISRGTGWDTQYF
TRBV27	TRBJ2-2	CASSLILATGELFF
TRBV2	TRBJ2-7	CATSSASRDLYEQYF
TRBV4-3	TRBJ2-4	CASSQDQVGNIQYF
TRBV18	TRBJ1-1	CASSPLEQGASNTEAFF
TRBV13	TRBJ1-1	CASSFAGRNTEAFF
TRBV6-2/TRBV6-3	TRBJ2-5	CASSHPAGKQETQYF
TRBV6-6	TRBJ2-7	CASSGVAGSYEQYF
TRBV27	TRBJ2-3	CASSPKPRGGTDTQYF
TRBV28	TRBJ2-3	CASTEGPSTTDTQYF
TRBV5-1	TRBJ2-1	CASSLRQGENNEQFF
TRBV19	TRBJ1-2	CASRRPQTGVGNYGYTF
TRBV5-1	TRBJ2-3	CASSLGLASDTQYF
TRBV6-6	TRBJ2-1	CASSPIAGYNEQFF
TRBV5-1	TRBJ2-2	CASSLIAGPGELFF
TRBV2	TRBJ2-2	CASTLSGAGELFF
TRBV6-2/TRBV6-3	TRBJ2-7	CASSTGVPYEQYF
TRBV5-1	TRBJ1-5	CASSLGSTNQPQHF
TRBV12-3/TRBV12-4	TRBJ1-2	CASSQGQLYGYTF
TRBV20-1	TRBJ2-7	CSASRSGGVDEQYF
TRBV7-2	TRBJ2-5	CASSLASSGGQETQYF
TRBV9	TRBJ1-6	CASSVDRNSPLHF
TRBV6-5	TRBJ1-1	CASSIQGGTEAFF
TRBV28	TRBJ1-5	CASSSGLPPVQHF
TRBV5-1	TRBJ2-1	CASSLSGGDYNEQFF